Listed here are 5 T cell receptor beta chains from one sample, sequenced in a study of blood T cell repertoires in COVID-19 (dated by TCRdb to 2020 to 2021). The library was made by the immunoSEQ multiplex PCR assay. Not all clones reach the TCRdb copy of this immuneACCESS table, which keeps in-frame sequences only. Checked studies attribute under half of the gap to unresolved V genes and leave the rest unexplained. The sample has under 300,000 clones on record, roughly 87% of them singletons. Together, the top ten hold roughly 4.5% of the sample. Sequencing input: peripheral blood. The receptors come from a woman in her 40s who had recovered from COVID-19.

The chain recombines TRBV5-1 with TRBJ2-1, with 10 positions matching TRBD2. In germline, CDR1 is SGHRS, CDR2 YFSETQ. Trimming took 0 bases from V and 4 from J; bases not matched to a gene: 4. This CDR3 region has 16 residues. CDR3 nucleotide sequence: TGCGCCAGCAGCTTGGGTACTAGCGGGAAGTACAATGAGCAGTTCTTC. Its translation is CASSLGTSGKYNEQFF.

V usage is TRBV6-5 and J usage is TRBJ1-3; 8 positions match TRBD1. CDR3 length: 16 residues. The V gene end was trimmed by 2 bases and the J gene end by 9 bases; junction bases not matched to a gene: 12. Germline CDR1 is MNHEY and CDR2 is SVGAGI. The DNA for the CDR3 is TGTGCCAGCAGTTACACCGAGACAGGGGCCTTCGGCACCATATATTTT. Translated, it gives CASSYTETGAFGTIYF.

The V call is TRBV9, the J call TRBJ2-1, with D perhaps matching TRBD2 (5 bases). Trimming cost V 3 bases and J 13 bases, with 17 bases left between them. Germline V gene sequence: CDR1 SGDLS, CDR2 YYNGEE. The CDR3 extends over 13 amino acids. The CDR3 nucleotides read TGTGCCAGCAGCGCAGCGTCCGTGGGAGAACAGTTCTTC. Its protein is CASSAASVGEQFF.

J is TRBJ2-5 and V is TRBV9; D is possibly TRBD1 (7 bases). Germline CDR1 is SGDLS and CDR2 is YYNGEE. The CDR3 has 18 residues. The V end was cut by 2 bases, the J end by 3 bases, with 23 bases between. CDR3 sequence (DNA): TGTGCCAGCAGCGTGGCCCCCTCAGGGGGGCTAGGGAAAGAGACCCAGTACTTC. This sequence encodes CASSVAPSGGLGKETQYF.

The chain joins TRBV11-2 to TRBJ2-1; possible D gene TRBD1, 6 bases. With 0 bases removed from V and 8 bases from J, the gap between germline ends came to 20 bases. The germline V gene has CDR1 SGHAT and CDR2 FQNNGV. The length of the CDR3 is 17 residues. This chain's CDR3 is CASSLDWRRAAGDEQFF. CDR3 in DNA: TGTGCCAGCAGCTTAGACTGGAGGCGGGCGGCAGGGGATGAGCAGTTCTTC.